The 8 T cell receptor beta chains below all came from one sample that was sequenced in a study of T cell changes during pregnancy in multiple sclerosis. This table comes from immunoSEQ multiplex PCR, and its TCRdb copy is limited to in-frame clones, with some not included. The repertoire has some 100,000 clones, around 93% of them found once; the top ten carry approximately 1%. Sequenced here: peripheral blood, sampled before pregnancy. These receptors all stem from a female donor with multiple sclerosis, enrolled in a pregnancy study.

A single count supports this clone. The chain is built from TRBV5-1 and TRBJ2-2, with 10 bases lining up with TRBD2. CDR3 size: 15 residues. Per germline, CDR1 SGHRS and CDR2 YFSETQ. J lost 6 bases, V lost 7 bases, and 9 bases had no gene match. This chain's CDR3 is CASLGLAGAPGELFF. In nucleotides, the CDR3 is TGCGCCAGCCTCGGCCTAGCGGGAGCCCCCGGGGAGCTGTTTTTT.

The chain has TRBV19 and TRBJ2-2; tentatively, D is TRBD1 (5 bases). CDR1 and CDR2 from the germline V gene are LNHDA and SQIVND (reference sequence). V was pared by 6 bases and J by 2 bases, with 7 bases between. The CDR3 runs to 13 residues. The CDR3 loop is CASRRGNTGELFF. The DNA for the CDR3 is TGTGCCAGTAGAAGGGGAAACACCGGGGAGCTGTTTTTT.

The sample holds a few counts of this clone. The V and J genes are TRBV4-1 and TRBJ1-4; tentative D call: TRBD1 (6 bases). The CDR3 sequence is 13 residues long. Germline lookup yields CDR1 MGHRA and CDR2 YSYEKL. V lost 7 bases and J lost 7, with 13 bases in between. The CDR3: CASNRVPGEKLFF. CDR3 DNA sequence: TGCGCCAGCAACAGGGTTCCGGGTGAAAAACTGTTTTTT.

The chain employs TRBV5-6 and TRBJ2-1; TRBD2 matches at 10 bases. The CDR3 totals 17 residues. The V gene end was trimmed by 4 bases and the J gene end by 3 bases; junction bases not matched to a gene: 10. Germline assignment: CDR1 SGHDT and CDR2 YYEEEE. The CDR3 sequence is CASSARASGSVYNEQFF. Written as DNA, the CDR3 is TGTGCCAGCAGCGCCCGGGCTAGCGGGAGCGTCTACAATGAGCAGTTCTTC.

The CDR3 reads CASSLDSGLAGGRDTQYF. In DNA form, the CDR3 reads TGCGCCAGCAGCTTGGACTCCGGACTAGCGGGAGGGCGAGACACGCAGTATTTT. The rearrangement uses TRBV5-1 and TRBJ2-3; 15 bases match TRBD2. The CDR3 has 18 amino acids. With V trimmed by 0 bases and J by 9 bases, 11 bases remained unmatched. The V gene's germline CDR1 is SGHRS and CDR2 YFSETQ.

The rearrangement uses TRBV7-6 and TRBJ2-7, with TRBD2 matching over 10 bases. The CDR3 totals 17 residues. Per germline, CDR1 SGHVS and CDR2 FNYEAQ. Germline trimming cut 3 bases from V and 2 bases from J; bases unmatched to any gene: 10. The CDR3 reads CASSLGPQREGAYEQYF. The CDR3 DNA reads TGTGCCAGCAGCTTGGGACCCCAGCGGGAGGGGGCCTACGAGCAGTACTTC.

The chain is built from TRBV5-6 and TRBJ1-2; D is unclear. CDR1 and CDR2 (germline): SGHDT, YYEEEE. CDR3 size: 14 residues. V lost 0 bases to trimming and J lost 4 bases, with 10 bases between them. The CDR3 bases are TGTGCCAGCAGCTTGGGCGGGCCGGGCTATGGCTACACCTTC. It translates to CASSLGGPGYGYTF. The full variable domain, its missing parts supplied by reference TRBV5-6 and TRBJ1-2, is DAGVTQSPTHLIKTRGQQVTLRCSPKSGHDTVSWYQQALGQGPQFIFQYYEEEERQRGNFPDRFSGHQFPNYSSELNVNALLLGDSALYLCASSLGGPGYGYTFGSGTRLTVV.

CDR3 DNA: TGTGCCAGCAGCCGCAAGGGAGATCAGCCCCAGCATTTT. Translated: CASSRKGDQPQHF. The chain uses TRBV7-6 and TRBJ1-5; D is ambiguous. The CDR3 is 13 amino acids. The germline V and J ends were trimmed by 5 bases and 5 bases, with 10 bases remaining between them. The germline V gene has CDR1 SGHVS and CDR2 FNYEAQ.